The text below deals with one TCR beta chain. Per the germline V gene, CDR1 is KGHSH and CDR2 is LQKENI. The CDR3 consists of 16 residues. The V end lost 5 bases, the J end lost 8 bases, and 19 bases lay between the germline ends. The data derive from a study of shared clonotypes between healthy human individuals. Ten immunoSEQ deep assay plates were used by the authors to sequence unsorted PBMC DNA. The method was immunoSEQ multiplex PCR; TCRdb's version includes in-frame clones alone and lacks a portion of them. The sample holds about 490,000 clones, 79% seen once. This sequence originates from a woman aged 40-49 years in good health. Some clones in this sample may be carry-over from other donors' samples. Material for sequencing was PBMCs. The rearrangement joins TRBV18 to TRBJ1-6; D remains ambiguous. CDR3 in DNA: TGTGCCAGCTCAATACGGACGGCAGGAACCGATTCACCCCTCCACTTT. Protein: CASSIRTAGTDSPLHF. The entire variable domain, with the rest obtained from reference TRBV18 and TRBJ1-6, is as follows: NAGVMQNPRHLVRRRGQEARLRCSPMKGHSHVYWYRQLPEEGLKFMVYLQKENIIDESGMPKERFSAEFPKEGPSILRIQQVVRGDSAAYFCASSIRTAGTDSPLHFGNGTRLTVT.